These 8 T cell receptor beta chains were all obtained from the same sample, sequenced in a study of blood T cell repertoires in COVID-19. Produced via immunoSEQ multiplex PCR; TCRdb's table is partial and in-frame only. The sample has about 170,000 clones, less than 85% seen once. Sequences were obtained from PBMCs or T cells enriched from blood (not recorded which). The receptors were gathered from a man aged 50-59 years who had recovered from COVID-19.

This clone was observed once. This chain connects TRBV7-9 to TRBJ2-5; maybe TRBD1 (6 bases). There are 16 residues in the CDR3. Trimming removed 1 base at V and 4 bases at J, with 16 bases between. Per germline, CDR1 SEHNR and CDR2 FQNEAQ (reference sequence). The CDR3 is CASSLGSYRVAETQYF. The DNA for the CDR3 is TGTGCCAGCAGCTTAGGATCGTACAGGGTAGCAGAGACCCAGTACTTC.

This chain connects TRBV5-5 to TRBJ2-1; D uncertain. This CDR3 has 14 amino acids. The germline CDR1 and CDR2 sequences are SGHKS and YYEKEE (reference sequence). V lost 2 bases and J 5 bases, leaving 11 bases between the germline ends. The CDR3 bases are TGTGCCAGCAGCTTTTGGTTAGCCAACAATGAGCAGTTCTTC. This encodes CASSFWLANNEQFF.

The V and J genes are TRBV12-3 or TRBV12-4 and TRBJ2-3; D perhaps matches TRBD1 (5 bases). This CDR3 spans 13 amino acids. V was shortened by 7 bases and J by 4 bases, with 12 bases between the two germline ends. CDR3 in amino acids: CASTWGSADTQYF. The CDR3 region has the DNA TGTGCCAGCACCTGGGGCTCAGCAGATACGCAGTATTTT.

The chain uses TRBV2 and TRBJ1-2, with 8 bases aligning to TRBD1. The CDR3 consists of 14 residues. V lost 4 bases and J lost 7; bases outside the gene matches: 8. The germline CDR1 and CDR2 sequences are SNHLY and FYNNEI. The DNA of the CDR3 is TGTGCCAGCAGTGTCCGGCAGGGGGCGACTGGCTACACCTTC. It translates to CASSVRQGATGYTF.

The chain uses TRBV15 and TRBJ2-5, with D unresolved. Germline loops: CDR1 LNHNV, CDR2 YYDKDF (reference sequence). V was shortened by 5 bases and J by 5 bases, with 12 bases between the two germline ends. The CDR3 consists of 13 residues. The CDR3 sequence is CATSVGISETQYF. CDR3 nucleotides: TGTGCCACCAGCGTGGGCATTTCGGAGACCCAGTACTTC. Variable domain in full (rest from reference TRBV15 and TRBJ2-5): DAMVIQNPRYQVTQFGKPVTLSCSQTLNHNVMYWYQQKSSQAPKLLFHYYDKDFNNEADTPDNFQSRRPNTSFCFLDIRSPGLGDTAMYLCATSVGISETQYFGPGTRLLVL.

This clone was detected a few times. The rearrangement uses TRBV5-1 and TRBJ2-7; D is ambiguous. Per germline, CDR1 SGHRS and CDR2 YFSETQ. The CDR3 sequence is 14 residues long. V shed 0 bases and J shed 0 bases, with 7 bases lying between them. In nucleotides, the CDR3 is TGCGCCAGCAGCTTGGTTCCAGACTCCTACGAGCAGTACTTC. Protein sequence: CASSLVPDSYEQYF.

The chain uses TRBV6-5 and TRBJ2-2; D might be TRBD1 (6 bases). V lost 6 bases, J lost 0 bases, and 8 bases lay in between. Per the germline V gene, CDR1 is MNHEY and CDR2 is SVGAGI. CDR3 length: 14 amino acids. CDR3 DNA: TGTGCCAGCAGGGACAGAACGAACACCGGGGAGCTGTTTTTT. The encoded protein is CASRDRTNTGELFF.

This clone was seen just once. The CDR3 DNA follows: TGTGCCAGCACCCCCCCGCAGTCGTATAATTCACCCCTCCACTTT. Amino acid sequence: CASTPPQSYNSPLHF. The chain couples TRBV28 to TRBJ1-6; D not resolved. Trimming stripped 7 bases from V and 4 bases from J, with 14 bases between. The germline CDR1 and CDR2 sequences are MDHEN and SYDVKM. The CDR3 is made up of 15 amino acids.